This T cell receptor beta chain was identified during a study of blood T cell repertoires in COVID-19. The CDR3 contains 14 residues. Germline CDR1 SEHNR, CDR2 FQNEAQ (reference sequence). Trimming removed 3 bases at V and 2 bases at J, with 9 bases between. The data were produced by immunoSEQ multiplex PCR, yet TCRdb's version contains in-frame clones alone and is incomplete. Among about 130,000 clones, about 84% were seen once, and the ten largest hold around 5%. This TCR was sampled from a human donor in a cohort sampled during active COVID-19. Material for sequencing was peripheral blood. This rearrangement joins TRBV7-9 to TRBJ2-3; no clear D. CDR3 protein: CASSFPESTDTQYF. CDR3 coding DNA: TGTGCCAGCAGCTTCCCAGAATCCACAGATACGCAGTATTTT.